This T cell receptor beta chain was identified during a study of T cell repertoires in cytomegalovirus infection. TCRdb re-analysed the reads in MiXCR, keeping a single row per CDR3 protein. The sample consists of around 800,000 distinct CDR3 sequences, about 30% of them appearing once. A word on this clonotype: The antigen is undetermined.

The length of the CDR3 is 16 residues. From germline, CDR1 is MNHEY and CDR2 SMNVEV (reference sequence). V lost 6 bases to trimming and J lost 0 bases; unmatched junction nucleotides: 6. The sequence came from a human donor in good health (CMV status not recorded). Some clones in this sample may be carry-over from other donors' samples. The sequencing here drew on cultured CD8+ T cells from PBMCs, taken from culture after CMV antigen stimulation. This chain joins TRBV27 and TRBJ1-5, with 9 bases aligning to TRBD1. CDR3 region: CASSSGTGLSNQPQHF. CDR3 sequence (DNA): TGTGCCAGCAGCTCCGGGACAGGGCTTAGCAATCAGCCCCAGCATTTT.